The clone carrying this T cell receptor beta chain was seen many times. The antigen is unknown. cDNA molecules, individually, were tagged with unique molecular identifiers. TCRdb re-derived calls from the 5' RACE reads in MiXCR, one entry per CDR3 protein. The table shows under 85,000 distinct CDR3 sequences, with around 12% occurring only once. This sample was included in a study of early T cells in non-severe SARS-CoV-2 infection. For the study at large: The sequenced material was bulk RNA from unsorted whole blood, and its chains were unpaired. Overall study results and limits: The study's VDJdb matching favored anti-spike CD8 responses and missed private and CD4 specificities.

The germline CDR1 and CDR2 sequences are MNHEY and SVGEGT. Trimming took off 10 bases at V and 3 bases at J, with 16 bases between the two ends. The CDR3 length is 14 residues. This receptor was taken from an adult who was a healthcare worker with PCR-confirmed SARS-CoV-2 infection or an uninfected control (not recorded which). The donor label of this sample is uncertain. The material sequenced was whole blood, taken at baseline. This chain uses TRBV6-2 or TRBV6-3 with TRBJ1-5, with a weak D call TRBD1 (5 bases). The CDR3 DNA reads as TGTGCCACCGTGGGCCCAGGGTACAATCAGCCCCAGCATTTT. The encoded protein is CATVGPGYNQPQHF.